This T cell receptor (beta chain) was profiled in a study of spatial heterogeneity in lung cancer. Points from the study as a whole: In tumors, expanded intratumoral alpha and beta TCR counts tracked mutation counts.

TCRdb ran MiXCR on the 5' RACE reads and lists one entry per CDR3 protein. The sample lists about 14,000 distinct CDR3 sequences; over 5.5% were seen once. Stated time point: sample taken at primary tumor resection. Trimming took 5 bases from V and 7 from J; bases not matched to a gene: 2. There are 12 residues in the CDR3. CDR1 and CDR2 from the germline V gene are LGHDT and YNNKEL (reference sequence). This clonotype has at least ten counts. Its specificity is unknown. The chain joins TRBV3-1 to TRBJ2-1; 7 nucleotides agree with TRBD1. The TCR originated in a female donor with early-stage non-small cell lung cancer. The sequences come from lung tumor tissue, collected at surgery. Here the CDR3 DNA reads TGTGCCAGCAGCAGACAGGGAAATGAGCAGTTCTTC. It encodes CASSRQGNEQFF.